The 24 T cell receptor beta chains presented below share a single source sample, sequenced in a study of cytomegalovirus exposure and HLA in healthy donors. Data came from immunoSEQ multiplex PCR; TCRdb stores just in-frame clones and leaves some out. The table lists approximately 260,000 clones, just over 85% of them singletons. Source material: PBMCs. The source is a woman aged 18-35 years in good health and CMV-seronegative.

The chain joins TRBV25-1 to TRBJ2-2; tentative D call: TRBD2 (5 bases). There are 13 residues in the CDR3. V was cut by 7 bases and J by 0 bases, with 6 bases left in between. Germline CDR1 and CDR2: MGHDK and SYGVNS. CDR3 protein: CASKDSNTGELFF. Written as DNA, the CDR3 is TGTGCCAGCAAGGACTCGAACACCGGGGAGCTGTTTTTT.

The chain links TRBV28 to TRBJ2-5; weak D call: TRBD1 (6 bases). The V gene lost 7 bases and the J gene lost 0 bases, with 18 bases spanning the gap. The CDR3 consists of 16 residues. Germline V gene sequence: CDR1 MDHEN, CDR2 SYDVKM. Here the CDR3 reads CASTVDRSLYQETQYF. Written as DNA, the CDR3 is TGTGCCAGCACGGTAGACAGGAGCCTGTACCAAGAGACCCAGTACTTC.

The rearrangement links TRBV7-2 to TRBJ2-7, with D possibly being TRBD2 (5 bases). The CDR3 loop spans 15 amino acids. V dropped 0 bases and J dropped 4 bases, with 13 bases sitting between them. Germline values: CDR1 SGHTA, CDR2 FQGNSA. The CDR3 spells CASSLASGVGYEQYF. DNA of the CDR3: TGTGCCAGCAGCTTAGCCTCCGGGGTTGGGTACGAGCAGTACTTC.

The CDR3 nucleotides are TGTGCCAGCAGTTACTCGGTACAGAACACTGAAGCTTTCTTT. It codes for CASSYSVQNTEAFF. This chain links TRBV6-5 with TRBJ1-1, with D uncertain. The CDR3 is 14 amino acids. V was pared by 0 bases and J by 1 base, with 6 bases between. CDR1 is MNHEY and CDR2 is SVGAGI in the germline V gene.

The chain combines TRBV5-1 with TRBJ1-1, with TRBD1 as a possible D gene (5 bases). Germline V CDR1 and CDR2: SGHRS, YFSETQ. Trimming removed 2 bases at V and 5 bases at J, with 10 bases between. The CDR3 loop spans 13 amino acids. CDR3: CASSFTGRTEAFF. CDR3 in DNA: TGCGCCAGCAGCTTTACAGGTAGAACTGAAGCTTTCTTT.

The chain has TRBV9 and TRBJ1-5; maybe TRBD1 (6 bases). Between the trimmed V and J ends, which lost 3 bases and 2 bases, there was a span of 9 bases. CDR1 is SGDLS, CDR2 YYNGEE, per germline. The CDR3 is 14 amino acids. The CDR3 sequence is CASSGSGGNQPQHF. The DNA of the CDR3 is TGTGCCAGCAGCGGGTCAGGGGGCAATCAGCCCCAGCATTTT.

The chain joins TRBV7-2 to TRBJ2-3; 8 nucleotides agree with TRBD2. Trimming at V came to 5 bases and at J to 1 base, leaving 11 bases not matched to a gene. Germline CDR1 SGHTA, CDR2 FQGNSA. CDR3 length: 17 amino acids. The CDR3 spells CASSLSGSGDRTDTQYF. The DNA of the CDR3 is TGTGCCAGCAGCCTCAGTGGTAGCGGGGACCGCACAGATACGCAGTATTTT.

The chain recombines TRBV4-2 with TRBJ2-1; D is undetermined. This CDR3 comprises 14 residues. Trimming removed 4 bases at V and 0 bases at J, with 7 bases between. Germline-derived CDR1 and CDR2 are LGHNA and YNFKEQ. The CDR3 DNA reads as TGTGCCAGCAGCCCCGAGAGCTCCTACAATGAGCAGTTCTTC. Translated, it gives CASSPESSYNEQFF.

The V call is TRBV6-5, the J call TRBJ2-7; 12 bases line up with TRBD1. The CDR3 contains 16 residues. The germline gives CDR1 MNHEY, CDR2 SVGAGI. Germline trimming cut 2 bases from V and 7 bases from J; bases unmatched to any gene: 9. The CDR3: CASSYERGQGAGEQYF. The CDR3, as DNA: TGTGCCAGCAGTTACGAGAGGGGACAGGGGGCAGGAGAGCAGTACTTC.

J is TRBJ2-7 and V is TRBV6-1, with 7 bases matching TRBD1. CDR3 size: 16 residues. Germline V gene sequence: CDR1 MNHNS, CDR2 SASEGT. The ends lost 1 base at V and 3 bases at J; junction bases unmatched: 9. The CDR3 bases are TGTGCCAGCAGTGAAGGAGACAGGGCTTTTTACTACGAGCAGTACTTC. It yields the protein CASSEGDRAFYYEQYF.

The chain links TRBV18 to TRBJ1-2, with D tentatively TRBD1 (5 bases). The CDR3 covers 18 residues. The V gene's germline CDR1 is KGHSH and CDR2 LQKENI. V lost 3 bases to trimming and J lost 2 bases, with 22 bases between them. For the CDR3, the DNA is TGTGCCAGCTCACCCACATTCTCAGGGCGGCTATCGAACTATGGCTACACCTTC. This sequence encodes CASSPTFSGRLSNYGYTF.

This sequence joins TRBV9 and TRBJ2-7; D is unclear. CDR3 length: 14 residues. V was pared by 0 bases and J by 3 bases, with 10 bases between. The germline CDR1 and CDR2 sequences are SGDLS and YYNGEE. The CDR3 DNA reads TGTGCCAGCAGCGTAGGCCTAATAAACTACGAGCAGTACTTC. This encodes CASSVGLINYEQYF. Filled out from reference TRBV9 and TRBJ2-7, the complete variable domain reads DSGVTQTPKHLITATGQRVTLRCSPRSGDLSVYWYQQSLDQGLQFLIQYYNGEERAKGNILERFSAQQFPDLHSELNLSSLELGDSALYFCASSVGLINYEQYFGPGTRLTVT.

The V and J genes are TRBV25-1 and TRBJ1-6, with D possibly TRBD1 on 5 matching bases. This CDR3 spans 15 amino acids. Germline CDR1 reads MGHDK; CDR2 reads SYGVNS. The V end lost 3 bases, the J end lost 8 bases, and 14 bases lay between the germline ends. The CDR3 here is CASSDWQGTYSPLHF. The CDR3 DNA follows: TGTGCCAGCAGTGATTGGCAGGGAACCTATTCACCCCTCCACTTT.

This clone was seen more than once but under ten times. The CDR3 region is CASTRIGTGYGYTF. The CDR3 DNA reads as TGTGCCAGCACCCGGATCGGGACAGGGTATGGCTACACCTTC. This rearrangement joins TRBV27 to TRBJ1-2, with TRBD1 matching over 9 bases. V was pared by 7 bases and J by 5 bases, with 8 bases of the junction left unmatched. The CDR3 totals 14 residues. Germline V gene sequence: CDR1 MNHEY, CDR2 SMNVEV (reference sequence).

In this sample, this clone turned up once. The V gene is TRBV27, the J gene TRBJ1-5; TRBD1 might be the D (5 bases). V lost 6 bases and J 0 bases, leaving 12 bases between the germline ends. This CDR3 contains 15 residues. The germline CDR1 and CDR2 sequences are MNHEY and SMNVEV (reference sequence). CDR3 amino acids: CASRRGGPSNQPQHF. Here the CDR3 DNA reads TGTGCCAGCAGACGGGGGGGACCTAGCAATCAGCCCCAGCATTTT.

This clone was seen only once. The chain combines TRBV5-1 with TRBJ2-7, with D possibly being TRBD1 (7 bases). Looked up from germline, CDR1 is SGHRS and CDR2 is YFSETQ. The CDR3 spans 15 residues. V gave up 0 bases and J gave up 5 bases, with 15 bases separating them. The CDR3 nucleotides read TGCGCCAGCAGCTTGGGCGGGACAGCGGGCGACGAGCAGTACTTC. Translated, it gives CASSLGGTAGDEQYF.

V gene TRBV4-1 combines with J gene TRBJ2-1, with D unresolved. This CDR3 comprises 14 residues. Looked up from germline, CDR1 is MGHRA and CDR2 is YSYEKL. V lost 0 bases, J lost 5 bases, and 8 bases lay in between. Written as DNA, the CDR3 is TGCGCCAGCAGCCAAGATGCCCGAGACAATGAGCAGTTCTTC. Translating gives CASSQDARDNEQFF.

The chain is built from TRBV5-1 and TRBJ2-2; 8 nucleotides match TRBD1. Germline V gene data show CDR1 as SGHRS and CDR2 as YFSETQ. The CDR3 totals 15 residues. Trimming took 4 bases from V and 5 from J; bases not matched to a gene: 7. CDR3 in amino acids: CASSAGQGETGELFF. The CDR3 nucleotides are TGCGCCAGCAGCGCCGGACAGGGCGAAACCGGGGAGCTGTTTTTT.

For this clone: Within the sample, other DNA sequences also encode this same CDR3. V gene TRBV5-1 combines with J gene TRBJ2-3; 10 bases line up with TRBD2. The CDR3 is made up of 16 amino acids. Germline V gives CDR1 SGHRS, CDR2 YFSETQ. V shed 0 bases and J 0 bases; nucleotides not matched to a gene: 1. CDR3: CASSLALAGSTDTQYF. The CDR3 DNA follows: TGCGCCAGCAGCTTGGCACTAGCGGGGAGCACAGATACGCAGTATTTT.

This chain uses TRBV7-2 with TRBJ2-3, with D unclear. The CDR3 covers 13 residues. V lost 1 base and J lost 1, with 3 bases in between. Germline CDR1 and CDR2: SGHTA and FQGNSA. CDR3 bases: TGTGCCAGCAGCTTAGTCGGCACAGATACGCAGTATTTT. This encodes CASSLVGTDTQYF.

This chain connects TRBV10-2 to TRBJ2-1; 10 nucleotides align to TRBD2. Germline V gives CDR1 WSHSY, CDR2 SAAADI. The CDR3 totals 13 residues. V shed 8 bases, J shed 9 bases, and the junction held 7 bases outside the gene matches. CDR3 sequence: CASRLAGAGEQFF. In nucleotides, the CDR3 is TGCGCCAGCCGTCTAGCGGGAGCTGGTGAGCAGTTCTTC.

The chain links TRBV18 to TRBJ1-5; D may be TRBD1 (5 bases). V was pared by 5 bases and J by 6 bases, with 20 bases between. The CDR3 is 16 residues long. Germline V gives CDR1 KGHSH, CDR2 LQKENI. The CDR3 region is CASSRAGTEEVQPQHF. The CDR3 nucleotides are TGTGCCAGCTCAAGGGCGGGGACGGAAGAGGTTCAGCCCCAGCATTTT. Supplemented by reference TRBV18 and TRBJ1-5, the full variable domain reads NAGVMQNPRHLVRRRGQEARLRCSPMKGHSHVYWYRQLPEEGLKFMVYLQKENIIDESGMPKERFSAEFPKEGPSILRIQQVVRGDSAAYFCASSRAGTEEVQPQHFGDGTRLSIL.

V and J are TRBV18 and TRBJ1-6; D call uncertain. The V gene lost 2 bases and the J gene lost 10 bases, with 15 bases spanning the gap. In germline, CDR1 is KGHSH, CDR2 LQKENI. This CDR3 region has 15 residues. The CDR3, as DNA: TGTGCCAGCTCACCAAACCCGGATGAGGGCTCACCCCTCCACTTT. Translated, it gives CASSPNPDEGSPLHF.

The chain employs TRBV27 and TRBJ1-2, with D possibly matching TRBD1 (5 bases). Trimming removed 0 bases from V and 4 bases from J, with 12 bases in between. The V gene's germline CDR1 is MNHEY and CDR2 SMNVEV (reference sequence). The CDR3 spans 15 residues. In DNA form, the CDR3 reads TGTGCCAGCAGTTTATCGCTACAGGACCCCTATGGCTACACCTTC. Its protein is CASSLSLQDPYGYTF.